The 27 T cell receptor beta chains below come from one sample, sequenced in a study of blood T cell repertoires in COVID-19. Measured with immunoSEQ multiplex PCR; TCRdb has only the in-frame clones, and not every one. The table records approximately 210,000 clones, 84% of them present only once. Source material: peripheral blood. The source of these receptors is a woman in her fifties or sixties with active or convalescent COVID-19.

The chain has TRBV7-9 and TRBJ2-7; TRBD1 matches 7 bases. CDR1 and CDR2 (germline): SEHNR, FQNEAQ (reference sequence). The CDR3 runs to 16 residues. The V segment lost 0 bases and the J segment 2 bases; nucleotides outside the gene matches: 7. DNA for the CDR3: TGTGCCAGCAGCTTAGCGACAGGGCCACTTACCTACGAGCAGTACTTC. It specifies CASSLATGPLTYEQYF.

The rearrangement joins TRBV5-1 to TRBJ1-1; no clear D. Looked up from germline, CDR1 is SGHRS and CDR2 is YFSETQ. The CDR3 is 14 residues long. V lost 1 base, J lost 0 bases, and 7 bases lay in between. The CDR3 bases are TGCGCCAGCAGCTTGAACACCCTGAACACTGAAGCTTTCTTT. Protein product: CASSLNTLNTEAFF.

The rearrangement joins TRBV4-1 to TRBJ1-2, with TRBD1 matching over 8 bases. The CDR3 is 16 amino acids. Trimming removed 0 bases from V and 6 bases from J; junction bases left unmatched: 9. CDR1 is MGHRA, CDR2 YSYEKL, per germline. CDR3 sequence reads: CASSQDPAQGVNGYTF. In nucleotides, the CDR3 is TGCGCCAGCAGCCAAGATCCAGCACAGGGGGTAAATGGCTACACCTTC.

The CDR3 DNA sequence: TGTGCCAGCAGCTCCTCACCGTCCCGGAATGAGCAGTTCTTC. Translating gives CASSSSPSRNEQFF. The gene calls are TRBV7-2 and TRBJ2-1; D is unresolved. The CDR3 runs to 14 residues. The germline V gene encodes CDR1 SGHTA and CDR2 FQGNSA. Trimming shortened V by 4 bases and J by 7 bases, and 14 bases separated the two germline ends.

This chain links TRBV12-3 or TRBV12-4 with TRBJ2-3; D remains ambiguous. There are 11 residues in the CDR3. Trimming removed 3 bases at V and 14 bases at J, with 12 bases between. DNA for the CDR3: TGTGCCAGCAGTTTTCGCGGAGTCCCGTATTTT. It translates to CASSFRGVPYF.

V and J are TRBV11-2 and TRBJ2-1; TRBD2 matches 10 bases. Germline values: CDR1 SGHAT, CDR2 FQNNGV. Trimming took 5 bases from V and 6 from J; bases not matched to a gene: 7. CDR3 length: 15 residues. CDR3 bases: TGTGCCAGCAGCCAAACTAGCGGGGCGGGCAATGAGCAGTTCTTC. As protein: CASSQTSGAGNEQFF.

In its sample, this clone was seen a few times. The J gene is TRBJ1-1, the V gene TRBV28; unclear D gene. The germline gives CDR1 MDHEN, CDR2 SYDVKM. This CDR3 is 14 amino acids long. The ends were cut back, 5 bases at V and 2 bases at J, with 12 bases in the middle. The CDR3 protein is CASSRRQFNTEAFF. Written as DNA, the CDR3 is TGTGCCAGCAGTCGCCGACAATTTAACACTGAAGCTTTCTTT.

Concerning this clone: Other DNA sequences from this sample encode an identical CDR3 as well. This chain joins TRBV24-1 and TRBJ1-1, with D possibly being TRBD1 (6 bases). Germline lookup yields CDR1 KGHDR and CDR2 SFDVKD. V shed 2 bases and J shed 2 bases, with 8 bases lying between them. The length of the CDR3 is 14 residues. The CDR3 protein is CATSDSRGNTEAFF. CDR3 DNA sequence: TGTGCCACCAGTGATTCCAGGGGAAACACTGAAGCTTTCTTT.

The rearrangement links TRBV19 to TRBJ2-5, with D possibly TRBD1 on 5 matching bases. Trimming removed 4 bases at V and 3 bases at J, with 12 bases between. The CDR3 spans 14 residues. The V gene's germline CDR1 is LNHDA and CDR2 SQIVND (reference sequence). As DNA, the CDR3 is TGTGCCAGTAGTAGCACTAAGGGGAAAGAGACCCAGTACTTC. Translated: CASSSTKGKETQYF.

V is TRBV6-6 and J is TRBJ1-5, with D hard to call. V lost 4 bases and J lost 3, with 13 bases in between. CDR1 is MNHNY, CDR2 SVGAGI, per germline (reference sequence). This CDR3 comprises 15 residues. CDR3 amino acids: CASSSAANSNQPQHF. The CDR3 DNA is TGTGCCAGCAGTTCCGCGGCCAATTCCAATCAGCCCCAGCATTTT.

The V and J genes are TRBV28 and TRBJ1-1; TRBD1 is a possible D gene (5 bases). This CDR3 is 15 amino acids long. Germline CDR1 MDHEN, CDR2 SYDVKM. V was pared by 6 bases and J by 4 bases, with 18 bases between. DNA of the CDR3: TGTGCCAGCAGCCTGCAGGGCGCCCTGGTCACTGAAGCTTTCTTT. As protein: CASSLQGALVTEAFF. The full variable domain, rest sourced from reference TRBV28 and TRBJ1-1, is DVKVTQSSRYLVKRTGEKVFLECVQDMDHENMFWYRQDPGLGLRLIYFSYDVKMKEKGDIPEGYSVSREKKERFSLILESASTNQTSMYLCASSLQGALVTEAFFGQGTRLTVV.

This sequence joins TRBV14 and TRBJ2-7, with 8 positions matching TRBD2. This CDR3 spans 15 amino acids. The junction had 3 bases not matched to a gene; V was cut back by 0 bases and J by 2 bases. Germline V gene sequence: CDR1 SGHDN, CDR2 FVKESK. In DNA form, the CDR3 reads TGTGCCAGCAGCCAAGACGCCGGGAGGGCCTACGAGCAGTACTTC. Amino acid sequence: CASSQDAGRAYEQYF.

V gene TRBV5-8 combines with J gene TRBJ1-2; no clear D. This CDR3 is built from 12 residues. From germline, CDR1 is SGHTS and CDR2 YDEGEE. Trimming removed 3 bases from V and 5 bases from J, with 8 bases in between. The CDR3 loop is CASSSQRYGYTF. CDR3 coding DNA: TGTGCCAGCAGCTCACAGAGATATGGCTACACCTTC.

This chain uses TRBV6-2 or TRBV6-3 with TRBJ2-2; D perhaps matches TRBD1 (6 bases). The CDR3 runs to 17 residues. Germline CDR1 reads MNHEY; CDR2 reads SVGEGT. V was clipped by 2 bases and J by 4 bases, with 17 bases between them. The CDR3 is CASSYGGYHQGTGELFF. CDR3 DNA sequence: TGTGCCAGCAGTTACGGGGGCTACCACCAGGGCACCGGGGAGCTGTTTTTT.

This sequence joins TRBV18 and TRBJ2-5; D is unresolved. Germline CDR1 KGHSH, CDR2 LQKENI. The V and J ends lost 3 bases and 5 bases respectively, with 7 bases between them. The CDR3 spans 12 residues. The CDR3, as DNA: TGTGCCAGCTCACCTACCGAGGAGACCCAGTACTTC. Protein sequence: CASSPTEETQYF.

V usage is TRBV6-5 and J usage is TRBJ2-7; 13 nucleotides align to TRBD2. V dropped 5 bases and J dropped 2; count of bases not matched to a gene: 3. Germline values: CDR1 MNHEY, CDR2 SVGAGI. This CDR3 is 15 amino acids long. The CDR3 here is CASSRTSGGTYEQYF. In DNA, the CDR3 is TGTGCCAGCAGTAGGACTAGCGGGGGAACCTACGAGCAGTACTTC.

The chain employs TRBV28 and TRBJ1-4; TRBD1 matches 8 bases. Trimming cost V 3 bases and J 8 bases; bases outside gene matches: 5. The CDR3 length is 14 residues. Per the germline V gene, CDR1 is MDHEN and CDR2 is SYDVKM. CDR3 in amino acids: CASSLTGVREKLFF. The CDR3 bases are TGTGCCAGCAGTTTGACAGGGGTACGGGAAAAACTGTTTTTT.

The chain is built from TRBV28 and TRBJ2-3; no clear D gene. The V gene lost 7 bases and the J gene lost 2 bases, with 7 bases spanning the gap. Looked up from germline, CDR1 is MDHEN and CDR2 is SYDVKM. This CDR3 is 12 amino acids long. CDR3 sequence: CASTHSTDTQYF. Here the CDR3 DNA reads TGTGCCAGCACCCACTCCACAGATACGCAGTATTTT. Drawing the rest from reference TRBV28 and TRBJ2-3, the complete variable domain is DVKVTQSSRYLVKRTGEKVFLECVQDMDHENMFWYRQDPGLGLRLIYFSYDVKMKEKGDIPEGYSVSREKKERFSLILESASTNQTSMYLCASTHSTDTQYFGPGTRLTVL.

The chain employs TRBV11-2 and TRBJ2-4; 9 nucleotides match TRBD2. The V segment lost 4 bases and the J segment 16 bases; nucleotides outside the gene matches: 8. CDR3 length equals 12 residues. CDR1 and CDR2 (germline): SGHAT, FQNNGV. DNA for the CDR3: TGTGCCAGCAGCTCCTCGGGACTAGCTTTCTACTTC. Protein: CASSSSGLAFYF.

The rearrangement uses TRBV5-1 and TRBJ2-3, with a possible D match to TRBD2 (6 bases). Germline V gene data show CDR1 as SGHRS and CDR2 as YFSETQ. The CDR3 consists of 16 residues. The V end lost 0 bases, the J end lost 2 bases, and 13 bases lay between the germline ends. The CDR3 nucleotides are TGCGCCAGCAGCTTGGATTTCGGGGGACTCACAGATACGCAGTATTTT. Encoded protein: CASSLDFGGLTDTQYF.

The chain couples TRBV6-4 to TRBJ1-2; D is perhaps TRBD1 (5 bases). This CDR3 has 14 amino acids. Trimming cost V 7 bases and J 6 bases, with 18 bases left between them. Germline-derived CDR1 and CDR2 are MRHNA and SNTAGT. The CDR3 region is CASTRDGTWNGYTF. The DNA for the CDR3 is TGTGCCAGCACCAGAGACGGGACTTGGAATGGCTACACCTTC.

The chain is built from TRBV11-2 and TRBJ1-1; D unresolved. The germline gives CDR1 SGHAT, CDR2 FQNNGV. The ends were cut back, 3 bases at V and 3 bases at J, with 11 bases in the middle. CDR3 length equals 14 residues. CDR3 nucleotides: TGTGCCAGCAGCTTGTTGGGTAGCGACACTGAAGCTTTCTTT. As protein: CASSLLGSDTEAFF. Full variable domain (outside the CDR3, taken from reference TRBV11-2 and TRBJ1-1): EAGVAQSPRYKIIEKRQSVAFWCNPISGHATLYWYQQILGQGPKLLIQFQNNGVVDDSQLPKDRFSAERLKGVDSTLKIQPAKLEDSAVYLCASSLLGSDTEAFFGQGTRLTVV.

The V and J genes are TRBV18 and TRBJ1-2; D possibly corresponds to TRBD1 (5 bases). The CDR3 is 11 amino acids. Between the trimmed V and J ends, which lost 6 bases and 7 bases, there was a span of 9 bases. Germline values: CDR1 KGHSH, CDR2 LQKENI. The CDR3 DNA is TGTGCCAGCTCCCCGGGGGGTGGCTACACCTTC. It encodes CASSPGGGYTF.

The chain links TRBV11-2 to TRBJ1-5; D is ambiguous. Trimming cost V 2 bases and J 7 bases, with 9 bases left between them. Per germline, CDR1 SGHAT and CDR2 FQNNGV. The CDR3 loop spans 13 amino acids. In nucleotides, the CDR3 is TGTGCCAGCAGCTTATATCTGGAGCAGCCCCAGCATTTT. Translation: CASSLYLEQPQHF.

This clone has a single count. The genes are TRBV30 and TRBJ2-3; possible D gene TRBD2, 6 bases. CDR3 length: 12 residues. Trimming took off 4 bases at V and 4 bases at J, with 9 bases between the two ends. The germline V gene encodes CDR1 GTSNPN and CDR2 SVGIG (reference sequence). In DNA, the CDR3 is TGTGCCTGGACCGGGAGTGCAGATACGCAGTATTTT. Translating gives CAWTGSADTQYF.

This clone was seen a handful of times. V is TRBV19 and J is TRBJ1-6, with 7 nucleotides matching TRBD1. CDR1 is LNHDA, CDR2 SQIVND, per germline (reference sequence). There are 14 residues in the CDR3. With V trimmed by 10 bases and J by 7 bases, 10 bases remained unmatched. CDR3 residues: CATHDRVGNSPLHF. CDR3 bases: TGTGCCACCCATGACAGGGTCGGGAATTCACCCCTCCACTTT. Supplemented by reference TRBV19 and TRBJ1-6, the full variable domain reads DGGITQSPKYLFRKEGQNVTLSCEQNLNHDAMYWYRQDPGQGLRLIYYSQIVNDFQKGDIAEGYSVSREKKESFPLTVTSAQKNPTAFYLCATHDRVGNSPLHFGNGTRLTVT.

V gene TRBV18 combines with J gene TRBJ2-7; no clear D gene. The CDR3 sequence is 14 residues long. The germline V gene has CDR1 KGHSH and CDR2 LQKENI. Trimming removed 6 bases at V and 2 bases at J, with 14 bases between. For the CDR3, the DNA is TGTGCCAGCTCCTGGAGACCGGAAGCCTACGAGCAGTACGTC. Encoded protein: CASSWRPEAYEQYV.